This TCR beta chain stems from a study of blood T cell repertoires in COVID-19. Study information: The origin of the acute and convalescent COVID-19 samples was the United States, Italy and Spain. Sources were T cells, B-cell-depleted T cells, or PBMCs; the material itself was cDNA or gDNA.

V lost 0 bases and J lost 6, with 15 bases in between. The CDR3 has 16 residues. Germline assignment: CDR1 MNHNS and CDR2 SASEGT. In the source study's methods: Amplification of reference gene primers provided the estimated nucleated cell counts. Assay used: immunoSEQ multiplex PCR; TCRdb lists only in-frame clones, some missing. The V and J calls and the clone size are those of that table, but D and trimming were determined from the DNA. The profile shows some 100,000 clones, roughly nine tenths of them singletons. The sequencing input was peripheral blood. The V and J genes are TRBV6-1 and TRBJ2-1; a weak D match, TRBD2 (6 bases). This receptor was identified in a human donor with active COVID-19. The donor label of this sample is uncertain. The CDR3 spells CASSEAGAGNPNEQFF. CDR3 bases: TGTGCCAGCAGTGAAGCCGGAGCGGGCAATCCCAATGAGCAGTTCTTC.